Below, one TCR beta chain is given with its context. The antigen remains unidentified. This sample was included in a study of glioma-infiltrating T cells after dendritic cell vaccination. Regarding the study as a whole: Few patients contributed both blood and tumor specimens. Longer survival after dendritic cell vaccination followed higher pretreatment TIL content.

The table came from immunoSEQ multiplex PCR; TCRdb's copy has only in-frame clones and leaves some out. The sample lists more than 95,000 clones, around 81% occurring once. Fresh-frozen tumor tissue and more than two years of survival data were available for all. Blood PBMC samples: pre-vaccination, two weeks post third vaccination, and at tumor progression. The receptor was derived from a human donor with glioblastoma. The input for sequencing was blood, taken before dendritic cell vaccination.

The CDR3 coding sequence is TGTGCCAGCTCATTCTCGGCGGTTAGCAGGGCCGAGCAGTACTTC. Translated, it gives CASSFSAVSRAEQYF. This chain joins TRBV18 and TRBJ2-7, with a tentative D call TRBD1 (5 bases). V lost 5 bases and J 6 bases, leaving 20 bases between the germline ends. The germline V gene has CDR1 KGHSH and CDR2 LQKENI. The CDR3 spans 15 residues.